The 32 T cell receptor beta chains below all came from one sample that was sequenced in a study of blood T cell repertoires in COVID-19. The repertoire was sequenced with immunoSEQ multiplex PCR; TCRdb's copy has only in-frame clones and lacks some. The profile shows about 140,000 clones, over 65% of them singletons. Sequencing was performed on peripheral blood. Receptors were obtained from a woman aged 80 or over with active or convalescent COVID-19.

CDR3 in amino acids: CSVWGQLYGYTF. In nucleotides, the CDR3 is TGCAGCGTTTGGGGACAGCTCTATGGCTACACCTTC. The chain links TRBV29-1 to TRBJ1-2; 7 nucleotides agree with TRBD1. The J segment lost 4 bases and the V segment lost 5 bases, leaving 4 bases of the junction unmatched. Germline CDR1 and CDR2: SQVTM and ANQGSEA. The CDR3 runs to 12 residues.

This clone has just a few counts. This chain joins TRBV30 and TRBJ1-2, with a possible D match to TRBD1 (6 bases). Looked up from germline, CDR1 is GTSNPN and CDR2 is SVGIG (reference sequence). This CDR3 has 11 amino acids. The CDR3 DNA reads as TGTGCTTACCGGACAGATTATGGCTACACCTTC. Translated: CAYRTDYGYTF.

The chain combines TRBV7-9 with TRBJ2-1; D remains ambiguous. The V end lost 5 bases, the J end lost 0 bases, and 14 bases lay between the germline ends. Looked up from germline, CDR1 is SEHNR and CDR2 is FQNEAQ (reference sequence). This CDR3 is 16 amino acids long. The chain's CDR3 is CASSEPRPSSYNEQFF. The CDR3 DNA sequence: TGTGCCAGCAGCGAGCCTAGACCGAGCTCCTACAATGAGCAGTTCTTC.

The chain recombines TRBV5-5 with TRBJ2-5, with 11 bases that match TRBD2. The trim removed 3 bases at V and 5 bases at J, leaving 6 bases unmatched. The V gene's germline CDR1 is SGHKS and CDR2 YYEKEE (reference sequence). This CDR3 region has 15 residues. CDR3 sequence reads: CASSSVAGGSETQYF. In DNA, the CDR3 is TGTGCCAGCAGCTCGGTAGCGGGGGGGTCGGAGACCCAGTACTTC.

A note on this clone: It may be a read error: a sequence one base away is much more abundant. Other DNA sequences in the same sample also yield this CDR3. In nucleotides, the CDR3 is TGCGCCAGCAGCTTGGGGCCAGGGGATACCTACGAGCAGTACTTC. Residues: CASSLGPGDTYEQYF. J is TRBJ2-7 and V is TRBV5-1, with D perhaps matching TRBD1 (6 bases). From germline, CDR1 is SGHRS and CDR2 YFSETQ. With 0 bases removed from V and 2 bases from J, the gap between germline ends came to 12 bases. This CDR3 is built from 15 residues.

The V and J genes are TRBV27 and TRBJ1-3; no clear D gene. From germline, CDR1 is MNHEY and CDR2 SMNVEV (reference sequence). V dropped 1 base and J dropped 4 bases, with 5 bases sitting between them. There are 13 residues in the CDR3. CDR3 in amino acids: CASSLFSGNTIYF. CDR3 DNA sequence: TGTGCCAGCAGTTTATTCTCCGGAAACACCATATATTTT.

The chain is built from TRBV7-2 and TRBJ2-3; TRBD2 matches 10 bases. Germline CDR1 reads SGHTA; CDR2 reads FQGNSA. Trimming at V came to 2 bases and at J to 1 base, leaving 9 bases not matched to a gene. The CDR3 runs 18 residues. This CDR3 is CASSLRAGGPSRTDTQYF. The CDR3 coding sequence is TGTGCCAGCAGCTTAAGAGCGGGGGGGCCTTCCCGCACAGATACGCAGTATTTT.

This clone was seen a single time. Other DNA sequences in the same sample also yield this CDR3. As DNA, the CDR3 is TGTGCCAGCAGAAAAACAGGGGGTAATCAGCCCCAGCATTTT. Protein sequence: CASRKTGGNQPQHF. J is TRBJ1-5 and V is TRBV6-5; TRBD1 matches at 8 bases. The CDR3 spans 14 residues. The V segment lost 6 bases and the J segment 4 bases; nucleotides outside the gene matches: 5. CDR1 MNHEY and CDR2 SVGAGI come from the germline V gene.

This chain joins TRBV5-6 and TRBJ2-2; a possible D gene is TRBD2 (5 bases). CDR1 and CDR2 from the germline V gene are SGHDT and YYEEEE. The length of the CDR3 is 15 residues. Trimming shortened V by 2 bases and J by 8 bases, and 16 bases separated the two germline ends. The CDR3 region is CASSFGLLGVGELFF. The CDR3 DNA is TGTGCCAGCAGCTTCGGACTCTTGGGAGTTGGGGAGCTGTTTTTT.

The chain employs TRBV10-3 and TRBJ1-6; D gene unclear. V was cut by 3 bases and J by 9 bases, with 15 bases left in between. CDR1 is ENHRY, CDR2 SYGVKD, per germline. This CDR3 is 15 amino acids long. Written as DNA, the CDR3 is TGTGCCATCAGTGAAGGCCGAGGGAGCGTTTCACCCCTCCACTTT. Amino acid sequence: CAISEGRGSVSPLHF.

The V and J genes are TRBV10-3 and TRBJ1-2; tentatively, D is TRBD1 (5 bases). Trimming stripped 3 bases from V and 4 bases from J, with 12 bases between. The CDR3 length is 14 residues. CDR1 ENHRY and CDR2 SYGVKD come from the germline V gene. The CDR3 bases are TGTGCCATCAGTGACGTAGGGGTACTCTATGGCTACACCTTC. As protein: CAISDVGVLYGYTF.

The chain uses TRBV7-6 and TRBJ1-1; 10 bases match TRBD1. CDR1 is SGHVS and CDR2 is FNYEAQ in the germline V gene. This CDR3 is 16 amino acids long. The trim removed 7 bases at V and 2 bases at J, leaving 10 bases unmatched. For the CDR3, the DNA is TGTGCCAGCACCCCCTACGGGACAGGGGCTAACACTGAAGCTTTCTTT. Translation gives CASTPYGTGANTEAFF.

This clone occurred a few times. The V gene is TRBV7-9, the J gene TRBJ1-5, with TRBD1 matching 10 bases. Germline CDR1 SEHNR, CDR2 FQNEAQ (reference sequence). V trimming: 1 base; J trimming: 4 bases; junction bases outside the gene matches: 1. This CDR3 region has 15 residues. The CDR3 here is CASSLGGQGNQPQHF. The CDR3 DNA reads as TGTGCCAGCAGCTTAGGGGGACAGGGGAATCAGCCCCAGCATTTT.

The rearrangement joins TRBV27 to TRBJ1-1; the D gene is possibly TRBD1 (5 bases). The CDR3 has 17 residues. CDR1 and CDR2 (germline): MNHEY, SMNVEV (reference sequence). Trimming removed 5 bases at V and 0 bases at J, with 19 bases between. CDR3 sequence: CASSPPFGGFMNTEAFF. For the CDR3, the DNA is TGTGCCAGCAGTCCCCCCTTCGGGGGATTCATGAACACTGAAGCTTTCTTT.

J is TRBJ1-4 and V is TRBV18; 8 bases are a match to TRBD1. With V trimmed by 6 bases and J by 8 bases, 11 bases remained unmatched. Germline CDR1 reads KGHSH; CDR2 reads LQKENI. CDR3 size: 15 residues. In DNA, the CDR3 is TGTGCCAGCTCCCCAGGACAGGGCCTGAGGGAAAAACTGTTTTTT. Protein sequence: CASSPGQGLREKLFF.

The rearrangement joins TRBV2 to TRBJ2-5; 10 nucleotides agree with TRBD1. Looked up from germline, CDR1 is SNHLY and CDR2 is FYNNEI. The CDR3 is 13 residues long. Trimming took 10 bases from V and 5 from J; bases not matched to a gene: 7. CDR3 protein: CAKQTGGRETQYF. The CDR3 DNA reads TGTGCCAAGCAGACAGGGGGCAGGGAGACCCAGTACTTC. Drawing the rest from reference TRBV2 and TRBJ2-5, the complete variable domain is EPEVTQTPSHQVTQMGQEVILRCVPISNHLYFYWYRQILGQKVEFLVSFYNNEISEKSEIFDDQFSVERPDGSNFTLKIRSTKLEDSAMYFCAKQTGGRETQYFGPGTRLLVL.

In this sample, this clone turned up once. The chain recombines TRBV19 with TRBJ1-5; 11 bases fit TRBD1. Germline CDR1 reads LNHDA; CDR2 reads SQIVND (reference sequence). CDR3 length equals 15 residues. The V and J ends lost 3 bases and 5 bases, in that order; junction bases with no gene match: 3. CDR3 amino acids: CASSIKDRGHQPQHF. The CDR3 DNA follows: TGTGCCAGTAGTATTAAGGACAGGGGGCATCAGCCCCAGCATTTT.

This clone was counted once. This chain uses TRBV11-1 with TRBJ1-4, with D perhaps TRBD1 (6 bases). This CDR3 region has 15 residues. Trimming took 5 bases from V and 4 from J, leaving 14 bases between them. Germline assignment: CDR1 SGHAT and CDR2 FQDESV (reference sequence). The CDR3 here is CASSPTTGSNEKLFF. CDR3 coding DNA: TGTGCCAGCAGCCCAACTACAGGGAGTAATGAAAAACTGTTTTTT.

The V call is TRBV19, the J call TRBJ1-5, with D perhaps TRBD1 (5 bases). The CDR3 sequence is 15 residues long. Germline-derived CDR1 and CDR2 are LNHDA and SQIVND (reference sequence). Trimming left V 6 bases short and J 3 bases short, with 15 bases between. The CDR3 sequence is CASRSPAGINQPQHF. CDR3 nucleotides: TGTGCCAGTAGATCCCCCGCAGGGATCAATCAGCCCCAGCATTTT.

The table lists this clone with a count of one. This sequence joins TRBV30 and TRBJ1-1; 8 bases match TRBD1. CDR1 and CDR2 from the germline V gene are GTSNPN and SVGIG (reference sequence). V shed 4 bases, J shed 7 bases, and the junction held 8 bases outside the gene matches. The CDR3 contains 13 residues. Here the CDR3 reads CAWTPPGGLEAFF. CDR3 coding DNA: TGTGCCTGGACCCCCCCAGGGGGCCTTGAAGCTTTCTTT.

The chain uses TRBV5-1 and TRBJ1-4, with 9 bases identical to TRBD1. Germline values: CDR1 SGHRS, CDR2 YFSETQ. The CDR3 spans 14 residues. The ends lost 5 bases at V and 8 bases at J; junction bases unmatched: 7. CDR3 coding DNA: TGCGCCAGCAGAAAACGGGACAGGGACGAAAAACTGTTTTTT. Its translation: CASRKRDRDEKLFF.

As concerns this clone: In the same sample, other DNA sequences code for this CDR3. The chain joins TRBV28 to TRBJ1-1, with D unclear. Trimming removed 3 bases at V and 5 bases at J, with 4 bases between. The length of the CDR3 is 11 residues. In germline, CDR1 is MDHEN, CDR2 SYDVKM. CDR3 protein: CASSFRTEAFF. CDR3 DNA: TGTGCCAGCAGTTTTCGGACTGAAGCTTTCTTT.

The genes are TRBV7-8 and TRBJ2-1, with D perhaps matching TRBD1 (5 bases). The CDR3 has 12 residues. V gave up 2 bases and J gave up 6 bases, with 5 bases separating them. Germline lookup yields CDR1 SGHVS and CDR2 FQNEAQ. The CDR3 loop is CASSLQGNEQFF. As DNA, the CDR3 is TGTGCCAGCAGCTTACAGGGCAATGAGCAGTTCTTC. The full variable domain, with the rest looked up from reference TRBV7-8 and TRBJ2-1, is GAGVSQSPRYKVAKRGQDVALRCDPISGHVSLFWYQQALGQGPEFLTYFQNEAQLDKSGLPSDRFFAERPEGSVSTLKIQRTQQEDSAVYLCASSLQGNEQFFGPGTRLTVL.

The chain employs TRBV11-3 and TRBJ2-2, with D unclear. CDR1 and CDR2 (germline): SGHNT, YENEEA. The CDR3 runs to 12 residues. V lost 5 bases and J 5 bases, leaving 6 bases between the germline ends. CDR3 region: CASSVQTGELFF. CDR3 coding DNA: TGTGCCAGCAGCGTTCAAACCGGGGAGCTGTTTTTT.

The chain links TRBV6-6 to TRBJ2-7; perhaps TRBD2 as D (7 bases). The CDR3 covers 17 residues. From germline, CDR1 is MNHNY and CDR2 SVGAGI (reference sequence). V was trimmed by 5 bases and J by 0 bases, leaving 20 bases between them. Here the CDR3 DNA reads TGTGCCAGCAGTCCTCTGCCGGGGGGCGATAGCTCCTACGAGCAGTACTTC. It yields the protein CASSPLPGGDSSYEQYF.

This chain uses TRBV7-3 with TRBJ1-5; a weak D match, TRBD1 (6 bases). The germline CDR1 and CDR2 sequences are SGHTA and FQGTGA. The CDR3 spans 17 residues. The V and J ends lost 5 bases and 2 bases respectively, with 19 bases between them. The CDR3 DNA reads as TGTGCCAGCAGCGAAGGACAGCTTTCGGATGGCAATCAGCCCCAGCATTTT. Protein: CASSEGQLSDGNQPQHF.

The V gene is TRBV14, the J gene TRBJ2-3, with D unresolved. CDR3 length equals 15 residues. Germline CDR1 is SGHDN and CDR2 is FVKESK. V was pared by 0 bases and J by 0 bases, with 7 bases between. For the CDR3, the DNA is TGTGCCAGCAGCCAAGATACAGCTAGCACAGATACGCAGTATTTT. Residues: CASSQDTASTDTQYF.

The CDR3 DNA follows: TGTGCCAGCAGCCTCCGGACTAGCGGGTACACGGAGACCCAGTACTTC. Protein: CASSLRTSGYTETQYF. This chain connects TRBV13 to TRBJ2-5, with 11 bases aligning to TRBD2. The CDR3 loop spans 16 amino acids. Trimming at V came to 5 bases and at J to 5 bases, leaving 10 bases not matched to a gene. From germline, CDR1 is PRHDT and CDR2 FYEKMQ (reference sequence).

V is TRBV5-1 and J is TRBJ1-2; 9 nucleotides line up with TRBD1. V lost 2 bases to trimming and J lost 3 bases; unmatched junction nucleotides: 5. Per germline, CDR1 SGHRS and CDR2 YFSETQ. The CDR3 length is 15 residues. CDR3 region: CASSFNRGLHYGYTF. Here the CDR3 DNA reads TGCGCCAGCAGCTTCAACAGGGGGCTTCACTATGGCTACACCTTC.

J is TRBJ1-1 and V is TRBV6-5, with TRBD1 as a possible D gene (6 bases). CDR3 length: 14 amino acids. The germline gives CDR1 MNHEY, CDR2 SVGAGI. V shed 6 bases and J shed 1 base, with 12 bases lying between them. The CDR3 is CASSLGGANTEAFF. CDR3 nucleotides: TGTGCCAGCAGCCTCGGGGGGGCGAACACTGAAGCTTTCTTT.

The J gene is TRBJ2-5, the V gene TRBV7-8, with TRBD1 identical over 10 bases. This CDR3 contains 13 residues. The ends lost 5 bases at V and 5 bases at J; junction bases unmatched: 2. Germline CDR1 reads SGHVS; CDR2 reads FQNEAQ. CDR3 loop: CASSRDRGETQYF. The CDR3 bases are TGTGCCAGCAGCCGGGACAGGGGTGAGACCCAGTACTTC.

This clone was seen once. The genes are TRBV7-8 and TRBJ2-7, with 11 bases aligning to TRBD1. The CDR3 contains 14 residues. The V gene's germline CDR1 is SGHVS and CDR2 FQNEAQ. V lost 5 bases to trimming and J lost 3 bases; unmatched junction nucleotides: 3. The CDR3 reads CASSPGTGGYEQYF. The CDR3 nucleotides are TGTGCCAGCAGCCCCGGGACAGGGGGCTACGAGCAGTACTTC.